The 24 T cell receptor beta chains reported below all come from one sample, sequenced in a study of a mutant IDH1 vaccine in newly diagnosed glioma. Time point: baseline, week 1 (first vaccination visit). Treatment meaning: pre-vaccination baseline after standard-of-care therapy. This table comes from immunoSEQ multiplex PCR, and its TCRdb copy is limited to in-frame clones, with some not included. In the table there are around 50,000 clones, roughly 85% of which are singletons. This sample comprised PBMCs, obtained from a glioma patient treated with radiotherapy, temozolomide or both. The receptors originated from a man aged 35 to 55 with glioma.

The rearrangement links TRBV7-3 to TRBJ2-1, with no clear D. Germline loops: CDR1 SGHTA, CDR2 FQGTGA. CDR3 length: 14 amino acids. Trimming took 1 base from V and 5 from J, leaving 9 bases between them. The CDR3 protein is CASSLIGPDNEQFF. CDR3 nucleotides: TGTGCCAGCAGCTTAATAGGGCCGGACAATGAGCAGTTCTTC. Looking up the rest from reference TRBV7-3 and TRBJ2-1 gives the full variable domain: GAGVSQTPSNKVTEKGKYVELRCDPISGHTALYWYRQSLGQGPEFLIYFQGTGAADDSGLPNDRFFAVRPEGSVSTLKIQRTERGDSAVYLCASSLIGPDNEQFFGPGTRLTVL.

V and J are TRBV2 and TRBJ2-2; 8 nucleotides align to TRBD2. There are 17 residues in the CDR3. Per germline, CDR1 SNHLY and CDR2 FYNNEI. Germline trimming cut 0 bases from V and 9 bases from J; bases unmatched to any gene: 12. The CDR3 DNA is TGTGCCAGCAGTGAAGCGTCTGGACTAAGCGGGAGCTGGGAGCTGTTTTTT. This codes for CASSEASGLSGSWELFF.

The gene calls are TRBV6-5 and TRBJ1-2; tentatively, D is TRBD1 (5 bases). V was trimmed by 6 bases and J by 6 bases, leaving 14 bases between them. The CDR3 has 13 amino acids. Germline CDR1 MNHEY, CDR2 SVGAGI. The DNA of the CDR3 is TGTGCCAGCAGCCCCTCGGGGGGGGATGGCTACACCTTC. Its translation: CASSPSGGDGYTF.

This chain connects TRBV10-3 to TRBJ2-1, with 7 bases identical to TRBD2. Germline loops: CDR1 ENHRY, CDR2 SYGVKD. J gave up 8 bases and V 1 base, and 8 bases lay outside the gene matches. The length of the CDR3 is 15 residues. CDR3 DNA: TGTGCCATCAGTGAGTGGGGGGAGGGCGGCTATGAGCAGTTCTTC. This translates into CAISEWGEGGYEQFF.

The chain has TRBV6-1 and TRBJ2-7; TRBD2 is a possible D gene (5 bases). The CDR3 is 13 amino acids. The V end was cut by 9 bases, the J end by 4 bases, with 16 bases between. Per the germline V gene, CDR1 is MNHNS and CDR2 is SASEGT. CDR3 in DNA: TGTGCCAGTCGTTCAGGACTTCGGTACGAGCAGTACTTC. Amino acids: CASRSGLRYEQYF.

This clone was detected once. The chain links TRBV25-1 to TRBJ2-7, with unresolved D. The CDR3 sequence is 12 residues long. The V end lost 6 bases, the J end lost 4 bases, and 10 bases lay between the germline ends. Per germline, CDR1 MGHDK and CDR2 SYGVNS. The CDR3 is CASRGTLYEQYF. The CDR3, as DNA: TGTGCCAGCAGGGGCACCTTGTACGAGCAGTACTTC.

The CDR3: CASSLGETYANTGELFF. DNA of the CDR3: TGTGCCAGCAGCTTAGGGGAGACCTACGCGAACACCGGGGAGCTGTTTTTT. The chain has TRBV7-9 and TRBJ2-2; a possible D gene is TRBD2 (5 bases). This CDR3 has 17 amino acids. Germline V gives CDR1 SEHNR, CDR2 FQNEAQ (reference sequence). Trimming cost V 1 base and J 0 bases, with 12 bases left between them.

The rearrangement links TRBV4-2 to TRBJ2-3; either TRBD1 or TRBD2 may fit D (5 bases each). V was clipped by 4 bases and J by 2 bases, with 16 bases between them. Germline values: CDR1 LGHNA, CDR2 YNFKEQ. The CDR3 length is 16 residues. In DNA form, the CDR3 reads TGTGCCAGCAGCCGTTCTAGCCTGGGGCTCACAGATACGCAGTATTTT. This translates into CASSRSSLGLTDTQYF.

The gene calls are TRBV9 and TRBJ2-3; TRBD2 matches 13 bases. Trimming at V came to 4 bases and at J to 4 bases, leaving 6 bases not matched to a gene. CDR1 is SGDLS and CDR2 is YYNGEE in the germline V gene. There are 16 residues in the CDR3. CDR3 in DNA: TGTGCCAGCAGCCCCCGACTAGCGGGAGGCGCAGATACGCAGTATTTT. Its protein product is CASSPRLAGGADTQYF.

This clone was observed a single time. This chain joins TRBV5-1 and TRBJ2-5; 8 nucleotides line up with TRBD1. CDR1 is SGHRS, CDR2 YFSETQ, per germline. The CDR3 length is 14 residues. The junction had 2 bases not matched to a gene; V was cut back by 3 bases and J by 1 base. This CDR3 reads CASSYRGAQETQYF. In nucleotides, the CDR3 is TGCGCCAGCAGCTACAGGGGGGCCCAAGAGACCCAGTACTTC.

The chain employs TRBV4-3 and TRBJ2-5; 7 bases line up with TRBD1. Germline CDR1 and CDR2: LGHNA and YSLEER. The ends lost 2 bases at V and 9 bases at J; junction bases unmatched: 9. This CDR3 spans 14 amino acids. The CDR3: CASSQLDREGPQYF. The DNA of the CDR3 is TGCGCCAGCAGCCAACTAGACAGGGAAGGCCCCCAGTACTTC.

The count of this clone is one. The J gene is TRBJ2-3, the V gene TRBV10-2, with 10 nucleotides matching TRBD2. Germline CDR1 reads WSHSY; CDR2 reads SAAADI. The length of the CDR3 is 19 residues. The J segment lost 0 bases and the V segment lost 3 bases, leaving 12 bases of the junction unmatched. CDR3 protein: CASSDSAGGHISSTDTQYF. In DNA form, the CDR3 reads TGCGCCAGCAGTGATTCAGCGGGAGGGCACATTTCTAGCACAGATACGCAGTATTTT.

The chain uses TRBV15 and TRBJ2-7; 7 bases align to TRBD1. Per germline, CDR1 LNHNV and CDR2 YYDKDF (reference sequence). V lost 0 bases, J lost 1 base, and 3 bases stayed unmatched. CDR3 length: 15 residues. Here the CDR3 reads CATSRDPGQSYEQYF. CDR3 DNA sequence: TGTGCCACCAGCAGAGATCCGGGACAGTCCTACGAGCAGTACTTC.

V and J are TRBV2 and TRBJ2-1, with TRBD2 as a possible D gene (6 bases). The CDR3 is 12 residues long. Germline lookup yields CDR1 SNHLY and CDR2 FYNNEI. V was pared by 10 bases and J by 6 bases, with 13 bases between. In DNA form, the CDR3 reads TGTGCCACCCTCGAGGAGGGCAATGAGCAGTTCTTC. Translated: CATLEEGNEQFF.

This chain joins TRBV19 and TRBJ2-7; 7 nucleotides align to TRBD1. The CDR3 contains 15 residues. V lost 5 bases and J lost 0; bases outside the gene matches: 7. The V gene's germline CDR1 is LNHDA and CDR2 SQIVND (reference sequence). In nucleotides, the CDR3 is TGTGCCAGTAGTTGGACAGGCGGAAGCTCCTACGAGCAGTACTTC. It encodes CASSWTGGSSYEQYF.

The V gene is TRBV5-1, the J gene TRBJ2-5; tentative D call: TRBD1 (5 bases). Germline V gene sequence: CDR1 SGHRS, CDR2 YFSETQ. This CDR3 is 14 amino acids long. V was trimmed by 1 base and J by 2 bases, leaving 9 bases between them. The DNA of the CDR3 is TGCGCCAGCAGCTTGCAGGGTCCGCAAGAGACCCAGTACTTC. Its protein product is CASSLQGPQETQYF.

This clone was seen a few times. V is TRBV29-1 and J is TRBJ2-2; TRBD2 aligns across 13 bases. CDR1 is SQVTM and CDR2 is ANQGSEA in the germline V gene. The J segment lost 3 bases and the V segment lost 4 bases, leaving 2 bases of the junction unmatched. The CDR3 length is 15 residues. As DNA, the CDR3 is TGCAGCGTTGGAGGACTAGCGGGGGACACCGGGGAGCTGTTTTTT. It yields the protein CSVGGLAGDTGELFF.

The chain employs TRBV9 and TRBJ1-3; D call uncertain. V was clipped by 0 bases and J by 0 bases, with 7 bases between them. Germline CDR1 SGDLS, CDR2 YYNGEE. The CDR3 contains 15 residues. CDR3 bases: TGTGCCAGCAGCGTAGGGGTTCTCTCTGGAAACACCATATATTTT. Its translation: CASSVGVLSGNTIYF. Variable domain in full (rest from reference TRBV9 and TRBJ1-3): DSGVTQTPKHLITATGQRVTLRCSPRSGDLSVYWYQQSLDQGLQFLIQYYNGEERAKGNILERFSAQQFPDLHSELNLSSLELGDSALYFCASSVGVLSGNTIYFGEGSWLTVV.

About this clone: Other nucleotide sequences from this sample produce the same CDR3. The rearrangement links TRBV5-5 to TRBJ2-7; 7 nucleotides match TRBD2. Looked up from germline, CDR1 is SGHKS and CDR2 is YYEKEE (reference sequence). V trimming: 2 bases; J trimming: 4 bases; junction bases outside the gene matches: 6. The CDR3 consists of 14 residues. CDR3 residues: CASSFGASGYEQYF. The DNA for the CDR3 is TGTGCCAGCAGCTTTGGTGCTAGCGGTTACGAGCAGTACTTC.

The rearrangement uses TRBV19 and TRBJ2-2; D is uncertain. Germline V gives CDR1 LNHDA, CDR2 SQIVND (reference sequence). The CDR3 contains 13 residues. The V gene lost 3 bases and the J gene lost 3 bases, with 5 bases spanning the gap. The CDR3 nucleotides are TGTGCCAGTAGTATTAGAGACACCGGGGAGCTGTTTTTT. Translating it yields CASSIRDTGELFF.

V is TRBV14 and J is TRBJ2-7; D is uncertain. V was pared by 1 base and J by 3 bases, with 7 bases between. The CDR3 contains 13 residues. Looked up from germline, CDR1 is SGHDN and CDR2 is FVKESK. The CDR3 nucleotides are TGTGCCAGCAGCCAAGGCTTTTACTACGAGCAGTACTTC. Translated: CASSQGFYYEQYF.

This clone is medium-sized by share. This sequence joins TRBV4-1 and TRBJ2-3; D is tentatively TRBD1 or TRBD2 (6 bases each). CDR1 MGHRA and CDR2 YSYEKL come from the germline V gene. This CDR3 contains 16 residues. V shed 1 base and J shed 3 bases, with 14 bases lying between them. Written as DNA, the CDR3 is TGCGCCAGCAGCCAAGGAAGGGGGGCGGGGACAGATACGCAGTATTTT. It codes for CASSQGRGAGTDTQYF.

The rearrangement uses TRBV5-6 and TRBJ2-3; the D gene is possibly TRBD2 (6 bases). Trimming stripped 4 bases from V and 6 bases from J, with 18 bases between. The CDR3 totals 15 residues. Germline loops: CDR1 SGHDT, CDR2 YYEEEE. The CDR3 reads CASSPGWGEEDTQYF. The DNA of the CDR3 is TGTGCCAGCAGCCCGGGCTGGGGGGAGGAGGATACGCAGTATTTT.

The CDR3 spells CSARGWEQFF. CDR3 in DNA: TGCAGTGCTAGGGGCTGGGAGCAGTTCTTC. The chain is built from TRBV20-1 and TRBJ2-1, with D unclear. The CDR3 contains 10 residues. Per germline, CDR1 DFQATT and CDR2 SNEGSKA (reference sequence). Trimming removed 3 bases at V and 10 bases at J, with 7 bases between.